Presented here are 17 T cell receptor beta chains from one specimen sequenced in a study of T cell repertoires in cytomegalovirus infection. TCRdb analysed the reads with MiXCR anew, one entry per CDR3 protein. The table lists hundreds of thousands of distinct CDR3 sequences, 20% to 25% of them singletons, with 6.5% to 10% in the top ten. The sequenced sample was CD8+ T cells from PBMCs. These receptors were collected from a human donor in good health (CMV status not recorded). Some clones in this sample may be carry-over from other donors' samples.

The rearrangement uses TRBV7-9 and TRBJ2-7, with 8 bases that match TRBD1. The germline V gene has CDR1 SEHNR and CDR2 FQNEAQ (reference sequence). V lost 5 bases and J lost 4; bases outside the gene matches: 16. The CDR3 totals 17 residues. In DNA form, the CDR3 reads TGTGCCAGCAGCCATAAAAGGACAGGGACGCAGGGGTACGAGCAGTACTTC. Protein product: CASSHKRTGTQGYEQYF.

This clonotype was seen more than once but under ten times. This chain uses TRBV7-9 with TRBJ2-3; weak D call: TRBD2 (5 bases). With 5 bases removed from V and 2 bases from J, the gap between germline ends came to 14 bases. The germline V gene encodes CDR1 SEHNR and CDR2 FQNEAQ (reference sequence). The CDR3 spans 15 residues. This CDR3 is CASSHTRVSTDTQYF. CDR3 DNA sequence: TGTGCCAGCAGCCACACTAGGGTATCCACAGATACGCAGTATTTT.

The gene calls are TRBV20-1 and TRBJ1-6, with D unresolved. Germline V gene sequence: CDR1 DFQATT, CDR2 SNEGSKA (reference sequence). The CDR3 has 16 amino acids. Trimming removed 2 bases at V and 0 bases at J, with 11 bases between. The CDR3, as DNA: TGCAGTGCTAGATTAGCGGATAGCTCCTATAATTCACCCCTCCACTTT. Translating it yields CSARLADSSYNSPLHF.

The chain carries TRBV7-6 and TRBJ2-1; D remains unclear. The CDR3 spans 12 residues. In germline, CDR1 is SGHVS, CDR2 FNYEAQ. V lost 3 bases to trimming and J lost 8 bases, with 8 bases between them. CDR3 nucleotides: TGTGCCAGCAGCTTTTCCCCGGATGAGCAGTTCTTC. It encodes CASSFSPDEQFF.

The chain recombines TRBV4-2 with TRBJ2-3; D unresolved. Germline lookup yields CDR1 LGHNA and CDR2 YNFKEQ. The V end lost 1 base, the J end lost 4 bases, and 12 bases lay between the germline ends. The CDR3 covers 15 residues. The CDR3 bases are TGTGCCAGCAGCCAAGTACTAAGAGTCGCAGATACGCAGTATTTT. Residues: CASSQVLRVADTQYF.

This clonotype was seen ten or more times. V gene TRBV7-9 combines with J gene TRBJ1-1; the D is unclear. Trimming removed 0 bases from V and 4 bases from J, with 0 bases in between. Germline-derived CDR1 and CDR2 are SEHNR and FQNEAQ (reference sequence). The CDR3 has 11 residues. The CDR3: CASSLATEAFF. The CDR3 DNA follows: TGTGCCAGCAGCTTAGCCACTGAAGCTTTCTTT.

This clonotype was seen a handful of times. The chain is built from TRBV28 and TRBJ1-2; D not certain. Germline CDR1 is MDHEN and CDR2 is SYDVKM. Trimming took off 3 bases at V and 0 bases at J, with 5 bases between the two ends. The CDR3 extends over 13 amino acids. The CDR3 reads CASSFATNYGYTF. CDR3 in DNA: TGTGCCAGCAGTTTTGCGACTAACTATGGCTACACCTTC.

This clonotype came up a few times. The chain recombines TRBV7-9 with TRBJ1-5; 11 bases are shared with TRBD1. Trimming cost V 1 base and J 6 bases; bases outside gene matches: 5. The CDR3 contains 16 residues. Germline assignment: CDR1 SEHNR and CDR2 FQNEAQ (reference sequence). The DNA for the CDR3 is TGTGCCAGCAGCTTAGGCTCTGGACAGGGGGCTCAGCCCCAGCATTTT. It codes for CASSLGSGQGAQPQHF.

This chain joins TRBV19 and TRBJ2-1; D could derive from TRBD1 or TRBD2 (5 bases each). Germline CDR1 is LNHDA and CDR2 is SQIVND (reference sequence). The CDR3 totals 14 residues. The V end lost 6 bases, the J end lost 8 bases, and 17 bases lay between the germline ends. The CDR3, as DNA: TGTGCCAGTAGCGGGACCCTAACCTTGGATGAGCAGTTCTTC. It yields the protein CASSGTLTLDEQFF.

This clonotype was counted many times. The chain links TRBV7-6 to TRBJ1-1; the D is unclear. The CDR3 covers 14 residues. Germline V lookup: CDR1 SGHVS, CDR2 FNYEAQ. V was cut by 1 base and J by 6 bases, with 12 bases left in between. In DNA form, the CDR3 reads TGTGCCAGCAGCTTAGGATGGATCACCGCTGAAGCTTTCTTT. Its protein is CASSLGWITAEAFF. The variable domain in full, completed from reference TRBV7-6 and TRBJ1-1, reads GAGVSQSPRYKVTKRGQDVALRCDPISGHVSLYWYRQALGQGPEFLTYFNYEAQQDKSGLPNDRFSAERPEGSISTLTIQRTEQRDSAMYRCASSLGWITAEAFFGQGTRLTVV.

This clonotype came up many times. The V call is TRBV20-1, the J call TRBJ2-1, with 10 nucleotides matching TRBD1. Germline V gene sequence: CDR1 DFQATT, CDR2 SNEGSKA (reference sequence). The CDR3 runs 16 residues. With V trimmed by 2 bases and J by 4 bases, 8 bases remained unmatched. For the CDR3, the DNA is TGCAGTGCTAGATTAGCCGGGACAGGGGTTTACAATGAGCAGTTCTTC. Translating it yields CSARLAGTGVYNEQFF.

This clonotype was picked up many times. This rearrangement joins TRBV12-3 or TRBV12-4 to TRBJ1-2, with 7 bases that match TRBD1. This CDR3 is 13 amino acids long. The V and J ends lost 6 bases and 5 bases, in that order; junction bases with no gene match: 6. The CDR3 sequence: CASRPGQHYGYTF. CDR3 nucleotide sequence: TGTGCCAGCAGACCGGGACAGCATTATGGCTACACCTTC.

This clonotype was seen at least ten times. The CDR3 is CASNVDRGGYYNEQFF. The CDR3 DNA reads TGTGCCAGCAATGTAGACAGGGGCGGTTACTACAATGAGCAGTTCTTC. The chain couples TRBV2 to TRBJ2-1; 8 bases align to TRBD1. The CDR3 contains 16 residues. The trim removed 7 bases at V and 3 bases at J, leaving 11 bases unmatched. Germline values: CDR1 SNHLY, CDR2 FYNNEI. Combining the CDR3 with reference TRBV2 and TRBJ2-1 gives the whole variable domain EPEVTQTPSHQVTQMGQEVILRCVPISNHLYFYWYRQILGQKVEFLVSFYNNEISEKSEIFDDQFSVERPDGSNFTLKIRSTKLEDSAMYFCASNVDRGGYYNEQFFGPGTRLTVL.

The chain carries TRBV6-2 or TRBV6-3 and TRBJ2-1; no definite D call. The ends were cut back, 1 base at V and 8 bases at J, with 3 bases in the middle. CDR3 length: 11 amino acids. Germline V gene data show CDR1 as MNHEY and CDR2 as SVGEGT. CDR3 amino acids: CASSYWDEQFF. CDR3 nucleotides: TGTGCCAGCAGTTACTGGGATGAGCAGTTCTTC.

CDR3 loop: CASSQTQGYNEQFF. DNA for the CDR3: TGTGCCAGCAGCCAGACACAGGGGTACAATGAGCAGTTCTTC. This chain joins TRBV7-9 and TRBJ2-1, with TRBD1 matching over 7 bases. The J segment lost 4 bases and the V segment lost 5 bases, leaving 5 bases of the junction unmatched. In germline, CDR1 is SEHNR, CDR2 FQNEAQ (reference sequence). The CDR3 runs to 14 residues.

The V call is TRBV4-3, the J call TRBJ2-3; the D gene is possibly TRBD2 (7 bases). Per the germline V gene, CDR1 is LGHNA and CDR2 is YSLEER. V was shortened by 4 bases and J by 5 bases, with 22 bases between the two germline ends. The CDR3 extends over 17 amino acids. CDR3 protein: CASSPILGGGRVDTQYF. Written as DNA, the CDR3 is TGCGCCAGCAGCCCCATTCTGGGGGGGGGCCGGGTAGATACGCAGTATTTT.

This clonotype came up many times. The gene calls are TRBV6-2 or TRBV6-3 and TRBJ2-1; D perhaps matches TRBD2 (6 bases). Deletions cut 7 bases from V and 9 bases from J, with 22 bases between. The germline V gene has CDR1 MNHEY and CDR2 SVGEGT. The CDR3 extends over 15 amino acids. The CDR3 nucleotides are TGTGCCAGCACTTTAAACCCGGGGGTCGGAGTTGAGCAGTTCTTC. Protein product: CASTLNPGVGVEQFF.